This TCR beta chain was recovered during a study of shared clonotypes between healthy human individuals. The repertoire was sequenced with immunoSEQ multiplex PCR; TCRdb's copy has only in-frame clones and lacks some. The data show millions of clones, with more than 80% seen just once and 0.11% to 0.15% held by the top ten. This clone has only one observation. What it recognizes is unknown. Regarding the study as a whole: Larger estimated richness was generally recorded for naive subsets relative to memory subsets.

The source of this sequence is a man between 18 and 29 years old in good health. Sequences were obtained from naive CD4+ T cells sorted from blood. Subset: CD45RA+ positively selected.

DNA for the CDR3: TGTGCCAGCTCACGACTAGCGGGGTATTCCGGGGAGCTGTTTTTT. This translates into CASSRLAGYSGELFF. J is TRBJ2-2 and V is TRBV18; 11 bases fit TRBD2. V was clipped by 4 bases and J by 6 bases; unmatched bases: 4. CDR1 is KGHSH, CDR2 LQKENI, per germline. The CDR3 has 15 residues.